The clone carrying this T cell receptor beta chain was observed at least ten times. Antigen: not known. TCRdb independently ran MiXCR on the multiplex PCR reads; one entry per CDR3 protein. The table records about 35,000 distinct CDR3 sequences, approximately 37% of them present only once. Germline V gene data show CDR1 as SNHLY and CDR2 as FYNNEI. The CDR3 is 14 amino acids. V was clipped by 8 bases and J by 7 bases; unmatched bases: 9. The sample originates from a study of breast tumors, draining lymph nodes, adjacent tissues. Whole-study findings and limits: Tumors had less TCR diversity than lymph nodes, more than nontumor tissue. The lymph node origin of tumor T cells was framed as consistent with a hypothesis, not demonstrated. The data were judged consistent with most tumor T cells coming from lymph node and expanding in tumor.

The chain has TRBV2 and TRBJ2-7; 12 bases agree with TRBD1. Sequencing input: breast tumor tissue. The TCR was taken from a female donor with breast cancer. Some clones in this sample may be carry-over from other donors' samples. DNA of the CDR3: TGTGCCAGCCACCAGGGACAGGGGGCGCGTGAGCAGTACTTC. Protein product: CASHQGQGAREQYF.